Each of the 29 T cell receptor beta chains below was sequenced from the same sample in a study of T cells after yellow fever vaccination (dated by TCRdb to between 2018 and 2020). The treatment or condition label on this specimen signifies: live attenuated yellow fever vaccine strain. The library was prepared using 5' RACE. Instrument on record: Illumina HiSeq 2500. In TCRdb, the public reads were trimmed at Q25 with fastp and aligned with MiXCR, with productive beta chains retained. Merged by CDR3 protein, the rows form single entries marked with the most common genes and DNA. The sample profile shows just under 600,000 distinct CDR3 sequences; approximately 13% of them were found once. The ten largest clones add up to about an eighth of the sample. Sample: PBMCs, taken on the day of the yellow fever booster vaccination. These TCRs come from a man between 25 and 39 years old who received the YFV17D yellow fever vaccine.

The CDR3 reads CASSYPLSDRVGQPQHF. CDR3 sequence (DNA): TGTGCCAGCAGTTACCCCCTCTCTGACAGGGTTGGTCAGCCCCAGCATTTT. The chain links TRBV6-5 to TRBJ1-5; TRBD1 matches at 7 bases. CDR1 MNHEY and CDR2 SVGAGI come from the germline V gene. The CDR3 has 17 amino acids. V gave up 2 bases and J gave up 6 bases; unmatched junction bases: 13.

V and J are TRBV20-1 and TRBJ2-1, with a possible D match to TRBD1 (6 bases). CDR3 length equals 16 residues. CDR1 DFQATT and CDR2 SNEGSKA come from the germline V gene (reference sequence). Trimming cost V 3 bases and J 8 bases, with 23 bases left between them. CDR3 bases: TGCAGTGCTAGTGGGCGGTCAGGGACACCAGTCCATGAGCAGTTCTTC. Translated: CSASGRSGTPVHEQFF.

The CDR3 DNA follows: TGTGCCAGCTCACCAACCGATCACACCGGGGAGCTGTTTTTT. Encoded protein: CASSPTDHTGELFF. The V call is TRBV18, the J call TRBJ2-2; D remains unclear. Germline V gene lookup returns CDR1 KGHSH and CDR2 LQKENI. V was shortened by 2 bases and J by 3 bases, with 7 bases between the two germline ends. This CDR3 region has 14 residues.

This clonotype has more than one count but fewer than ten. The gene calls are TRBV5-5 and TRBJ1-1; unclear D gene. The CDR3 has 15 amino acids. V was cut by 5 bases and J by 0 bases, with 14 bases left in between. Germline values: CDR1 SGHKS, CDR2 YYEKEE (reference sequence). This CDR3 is CASSHQTRLNTEAFF. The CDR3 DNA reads TGTGCCAGCAGTCACCAGACCCGCCTGAACACTGAAGCTTTCTTT.

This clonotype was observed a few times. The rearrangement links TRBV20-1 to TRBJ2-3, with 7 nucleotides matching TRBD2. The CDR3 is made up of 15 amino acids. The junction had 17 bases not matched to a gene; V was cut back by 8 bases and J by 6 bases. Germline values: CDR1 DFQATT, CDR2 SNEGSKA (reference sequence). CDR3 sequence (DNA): TGCAGTATCCCCCTAGCGGTACTTCCTACGGATACGCAGTATTTT. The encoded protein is CSIPLAVLPTDTQYF.

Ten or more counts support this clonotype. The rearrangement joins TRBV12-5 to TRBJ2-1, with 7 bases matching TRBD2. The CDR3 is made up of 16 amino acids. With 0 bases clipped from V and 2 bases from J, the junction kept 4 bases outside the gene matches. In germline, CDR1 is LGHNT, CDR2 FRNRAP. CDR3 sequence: CASGLVLGLAYNEQFF. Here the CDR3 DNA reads TGTGCTAGTGGTTTGGTACTAGGACTAGCCTACAATGAGCAGTTCTTC. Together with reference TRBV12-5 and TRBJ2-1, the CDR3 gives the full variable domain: DARVTQTPRHKVTEMGQEVTMRCQPILGHNTVFWYRQTMMQGLELLAYFRNRAPLDDSGMPKDRFSAEMPDATLATLKIQPSEPRDSAVYFCASGLVLGLAYNEQFFGPGTRLTVL.

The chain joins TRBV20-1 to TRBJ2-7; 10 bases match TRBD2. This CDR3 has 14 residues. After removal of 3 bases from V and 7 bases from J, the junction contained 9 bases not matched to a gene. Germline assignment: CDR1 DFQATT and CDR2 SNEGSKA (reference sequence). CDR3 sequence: CSASVSSGSQEQYF. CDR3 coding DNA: TGCAGTGCTAGTGTGTCTAGCGGGAGCCAGGAGCAGTACTTC.

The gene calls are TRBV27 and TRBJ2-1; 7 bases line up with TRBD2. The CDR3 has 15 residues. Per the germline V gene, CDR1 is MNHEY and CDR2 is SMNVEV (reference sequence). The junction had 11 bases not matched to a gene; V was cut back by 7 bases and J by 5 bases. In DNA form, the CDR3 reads TGTGCCAGCACCAATGCACCTAGCGGTCACAATGAGCAGTTCTTC. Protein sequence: CASTNAPSGHNEQFF.

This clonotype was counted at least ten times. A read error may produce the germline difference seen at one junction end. CDR3 DNA sequence: TGTGCCAGCAGTTTGGCTGCAACTAATGAAAAACTGTTTTTT. Its translation: CASSLAATNEKLFF. This sequence joins TRBV5-1 and TRBJ1-4; D gene ambiguous. CDR1 SGHRS and CDR2 YFSETQ come from the germline V gene. CDR3 length: 14 residues.

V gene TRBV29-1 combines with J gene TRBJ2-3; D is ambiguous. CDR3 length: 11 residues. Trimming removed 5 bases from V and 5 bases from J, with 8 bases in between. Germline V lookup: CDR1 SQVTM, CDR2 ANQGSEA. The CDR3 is CSVSLLDTQYF. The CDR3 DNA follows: TGCAGCGTTTCTCTTCTAGATACGCAGTATTTT.

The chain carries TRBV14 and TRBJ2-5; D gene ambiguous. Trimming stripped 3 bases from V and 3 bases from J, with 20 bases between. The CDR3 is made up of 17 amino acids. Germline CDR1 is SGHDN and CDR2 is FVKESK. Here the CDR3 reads CASSHASDGKEEETQYF. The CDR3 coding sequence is TGTGCCAGCAGCCATGCCAGTGATGGCAAAGAGGAAGAGACCCAGTACTTC.

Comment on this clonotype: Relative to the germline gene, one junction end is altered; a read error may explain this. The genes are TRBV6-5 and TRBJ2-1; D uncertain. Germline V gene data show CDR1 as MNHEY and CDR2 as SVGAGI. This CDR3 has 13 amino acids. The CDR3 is CVSSYSAGNEQFF. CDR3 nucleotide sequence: TGTGTCAGCAGTTACTCAGCCGGCAATGAGCAGTTCTTC.

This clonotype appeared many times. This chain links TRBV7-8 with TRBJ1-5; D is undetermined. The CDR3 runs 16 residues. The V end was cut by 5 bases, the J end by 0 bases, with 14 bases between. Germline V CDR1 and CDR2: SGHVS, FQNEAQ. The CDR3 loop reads CASSTREGFSNQPQHF. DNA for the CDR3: TGTGCCAGCAGCACCCGCGAAGGGTTTAGCAATCAGCCCCAGCATTTT.

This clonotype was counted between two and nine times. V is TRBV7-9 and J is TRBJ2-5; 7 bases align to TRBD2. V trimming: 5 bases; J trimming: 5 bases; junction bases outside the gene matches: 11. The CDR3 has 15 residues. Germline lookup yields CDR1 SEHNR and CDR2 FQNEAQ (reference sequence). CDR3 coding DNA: TGTGCCAGCAGCCCCGTCACTAGCGCGAGGGAGACCCAGTACTTC. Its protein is CASSPVTSARETQYF. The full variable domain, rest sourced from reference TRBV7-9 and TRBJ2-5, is DTGVSQNPRHKITKRGQNVTFRCDPISEHNRLYWYRQTLGQGPEFLTYFQNEAQLEKSRLLSDRFSAERPKGSFSTLEIQRTEQGDSAMYLCASSPVTSARETQYFGPGTRLLVL.

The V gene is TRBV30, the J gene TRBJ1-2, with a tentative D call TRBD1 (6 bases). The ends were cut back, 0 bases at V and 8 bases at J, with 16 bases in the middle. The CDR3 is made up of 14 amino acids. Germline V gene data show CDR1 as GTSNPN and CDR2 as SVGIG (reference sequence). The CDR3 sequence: CAWSVQGPGWGYTF. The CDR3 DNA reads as TGTGCCTGGAGTGTACAGGGACCGGGTTGGGGCTACACCTTC.

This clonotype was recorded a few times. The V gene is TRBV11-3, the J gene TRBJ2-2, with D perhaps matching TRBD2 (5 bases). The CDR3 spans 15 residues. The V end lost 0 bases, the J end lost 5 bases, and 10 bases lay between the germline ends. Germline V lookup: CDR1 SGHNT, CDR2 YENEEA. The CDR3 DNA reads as TGTGCCAGCAGCTTAGACCAGACTACAACCGGGGAGCTGTTTTTT. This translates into CASSLDQTTTGELFF.

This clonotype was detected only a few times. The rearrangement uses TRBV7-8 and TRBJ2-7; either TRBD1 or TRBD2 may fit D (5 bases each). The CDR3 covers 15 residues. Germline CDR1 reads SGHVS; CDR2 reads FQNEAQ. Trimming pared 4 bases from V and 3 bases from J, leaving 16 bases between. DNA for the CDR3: TGTGCCAGCAGCTCGAGTGGGGGAAGTGTCTACGAGCAGTACTTC. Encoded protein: CASSSSGGSVYEQYF.

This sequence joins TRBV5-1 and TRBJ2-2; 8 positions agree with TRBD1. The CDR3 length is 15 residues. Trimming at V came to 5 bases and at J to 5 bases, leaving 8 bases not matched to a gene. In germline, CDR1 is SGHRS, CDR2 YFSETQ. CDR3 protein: CASRTTGGRTGELFF. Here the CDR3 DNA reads TGCGCCAGCAGGACCACAGGGGGAAGAACCGGGGAGCTGTTTTTT. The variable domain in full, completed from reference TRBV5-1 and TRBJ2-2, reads KAGVTQTPRYLIKTRGQQVTLSCSPISGHRSVSWYQQTPGQGLQFLFEYFSETQRNKGNFPGRFSGRQFSNSRSEMNVSTLELGDSALYLCASRTTGGRTGELFFGEGSRLTVL.

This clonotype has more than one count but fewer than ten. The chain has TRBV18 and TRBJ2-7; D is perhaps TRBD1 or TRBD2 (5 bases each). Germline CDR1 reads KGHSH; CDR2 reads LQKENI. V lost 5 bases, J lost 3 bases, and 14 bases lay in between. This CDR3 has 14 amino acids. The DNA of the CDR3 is TGTGCCAGCTCAAAGGGACCGTCGGTCTACGAGCAGTACTTC. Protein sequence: CASSKGPSVYEQYF.

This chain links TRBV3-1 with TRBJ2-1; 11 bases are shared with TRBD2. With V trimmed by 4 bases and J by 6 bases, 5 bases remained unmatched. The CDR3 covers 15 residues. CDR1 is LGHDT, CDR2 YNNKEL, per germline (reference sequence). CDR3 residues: CASSLLGLAGNEQFF. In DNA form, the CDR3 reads TGTGCCAGCAGCCTCTTAGGACTAGCGGGCAATGAGCAGTTCTTC.

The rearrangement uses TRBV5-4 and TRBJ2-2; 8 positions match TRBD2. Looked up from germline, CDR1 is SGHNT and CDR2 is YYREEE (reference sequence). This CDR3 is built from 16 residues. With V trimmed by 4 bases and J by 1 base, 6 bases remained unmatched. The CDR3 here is CASSPGLAVNTGELFF. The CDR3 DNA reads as TGTGCCAGCAGCCCCGGACTAGCTGTGAACACCGGGGAGCTGTTTTTT.

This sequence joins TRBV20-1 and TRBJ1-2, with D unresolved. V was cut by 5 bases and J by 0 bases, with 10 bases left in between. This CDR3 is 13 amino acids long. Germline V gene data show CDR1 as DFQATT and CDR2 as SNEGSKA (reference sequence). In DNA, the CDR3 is TGCAGTGCTCCCCGGACGGCTAACTATGGCTACACCTTC. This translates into CSAPRTANYGYTF.

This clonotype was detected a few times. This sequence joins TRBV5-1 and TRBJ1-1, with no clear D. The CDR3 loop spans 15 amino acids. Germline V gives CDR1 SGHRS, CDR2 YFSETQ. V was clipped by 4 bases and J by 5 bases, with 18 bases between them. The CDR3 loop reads CASSPGFGGRTEAFF. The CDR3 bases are TGCGCCAGCAGCCCCGGGTTTGGAGGACGGACTGAAGCTTTCTTT.

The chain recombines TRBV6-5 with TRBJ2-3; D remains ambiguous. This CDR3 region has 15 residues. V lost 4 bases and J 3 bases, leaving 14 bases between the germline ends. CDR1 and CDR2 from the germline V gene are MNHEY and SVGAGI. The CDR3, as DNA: TGTGCCAGCAGTTGGAACGGCGGCGGAACAGATACGCAGTATTTT. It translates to CASSWNGGGTDTQYF.

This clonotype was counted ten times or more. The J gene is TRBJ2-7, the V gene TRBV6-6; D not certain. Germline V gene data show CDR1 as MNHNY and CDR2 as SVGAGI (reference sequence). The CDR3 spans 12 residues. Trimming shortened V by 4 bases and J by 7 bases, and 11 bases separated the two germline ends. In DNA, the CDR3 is TGTGCCAGCAGTTTTTCCCTACGGGAGCAGTACTTC. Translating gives CASSFSLREQYF.

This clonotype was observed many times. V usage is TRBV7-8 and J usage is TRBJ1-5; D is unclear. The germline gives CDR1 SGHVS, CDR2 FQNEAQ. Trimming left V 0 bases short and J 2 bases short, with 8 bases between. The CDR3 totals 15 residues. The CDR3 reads CASSLARGGNQPQHF. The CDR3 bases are TGTGCCAGCAGCTTAGCACGCGGTGGCAATCAGCCCCAGCATTTT.

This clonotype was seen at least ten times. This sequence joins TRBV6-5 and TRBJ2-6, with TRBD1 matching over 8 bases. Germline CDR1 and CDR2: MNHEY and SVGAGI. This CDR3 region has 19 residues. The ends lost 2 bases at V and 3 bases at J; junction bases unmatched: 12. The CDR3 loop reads CASSYTPGTGPFGANVLTF. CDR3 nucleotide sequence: TGTGCCAGCAGTTACACCCCGGGGACAGGACCCTTTGGGGCCAACGTCCTGACTTTC.

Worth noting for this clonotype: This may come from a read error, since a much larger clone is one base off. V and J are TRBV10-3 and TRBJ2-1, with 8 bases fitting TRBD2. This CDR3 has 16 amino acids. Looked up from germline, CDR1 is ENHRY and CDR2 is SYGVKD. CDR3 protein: CVISESTGRVFDEQFF. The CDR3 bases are TGTGTCATCAGTGAGTCGACCGGGAGGGTATTCGATGAGCAGTTCTTC.

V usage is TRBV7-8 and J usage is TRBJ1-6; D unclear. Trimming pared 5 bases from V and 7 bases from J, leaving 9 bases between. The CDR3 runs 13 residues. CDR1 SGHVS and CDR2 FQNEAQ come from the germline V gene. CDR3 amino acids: CASSPRRNSPLHF. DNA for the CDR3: TGTGCCAGCAGCCCGCGCAGAAATTCACCCCTCCACTTT.